One and the same sample provided the 7 T cell receptor beta chains below, sequenced in a study of blood T cell repertoires in COVID-19. Here immunoSEQ multiplex PCR was the method, and the copy in TCRdb shows in-frame clones only, minus some. The sample has 90,000 to 120,000 clones, around 89% seen once. Sequenced: peripheral blood. Receptors were obtained from a man aged 40-49 years with active or convalescent COVID-19.

The sample holds a few counts of this clone. The sample holds other DNA sequences that translate to the same CDR3. V and J are TRBV3-1 (or the pseudogene TRBV3-2) and TRBJ2-7; 8 bases are shared with TRBD2. Germline V gives CDR1 LGHDT, CDR2 YNNKEL (reference sequence). The V gene end was trimmed by 4 bases and the J gene end by 1 base; junction bases not matched to a gene: 12. The CDR3 has 17 amino acids. CDR3 in amino acids: CASSRGASGRRSYEQYF. The CDR3 DNA follows: TGTGCCAGCAGCCGAGGGGCCAGCGGGAGAAGATCCTACGAGCAGTACTTC.

The J gene is TRBJ2-2, the V gene TRBV28, with D possibly TRBD1 on 6 matching bases. V was trimmed by 7 bases and J by 10 bases, leaving 13 bases between them. The CDR3 loop spans 12 amino acids. Germline V gives CDR1 MDHEN, CDR2 SYDVKM. CDR3 amino acids: CASTLGGEELFF. CDR3 coding DNA: TGTGCCAGCACCTTAGGGGGTGAGGAGCTGTTTTTT.

This clone came up once. The chain has TRBV7-3 and TRBJ1-2; TRBD1 aligns across 8 bases. J lost 11 bases, V lost 5 bases, and 10 bases had no gene match. This CDR3 is 13 amino acids long. Per germline, CDR1 SGHTA and CDR2 FQGTGA. The CDR3 reads CASSPNWDRRYTF. In DNA form, the CDR3 reads TGTGCCAGCAGCCCAAACTGGGACAGGCGATACACCTTC.

The chain couples TRBV28 to TRBJ1-2, with TRBD1 as a possible D gene (5 bases). CDR1 and CDR2 from the germline V gene are MDHEN and SYDVKM. V gave up 3 bases and J gave up 6 bases, with 11 bases separating them. The CDR3 is 13 residues long. The CDR3 region has the DNA TGTGCCAGCAGTTTGGGGCCTTCGGATGGCTACACCTTC. It encodes CASSLGPSDGYTF.

The genes are TRBV4-3 and TRBJ2-1, with TRBD2 matching 10 bases. The CDR3 is made up of 15 amino acids. Germline V lookup: CDR1 LGHNA, CDR2 YSLEER. The J segment lost 4 bases and the V segment lost 3 bases, leaving 3 bases of the junction unmatched. CDR3 sequence: CASSHRTSGYNEQFF. As DNA, the CDR3 is TGCGCCAGCAGCCATCGGACTAGCGGTTACAATGAGCAGTTCTTC.

V is TRBV11-2 and J is TRBJ2-2; D is possibly TRBD1 (5 bases). CDR1 and CDR2 (germline): SGHAT, FQNNGV. V lost 3 bases, J lost 0 bases, and 11 bases lay in between. The CDR3 consists of 16 residues. The CDR3 here is CASSFQGGSNTGELFF. The CDR3, as DNA: TGTGCCAGCAGCTTCCAGGGTGGGTCGAACACCGGGGAGCTGTTTTTT.

V and J are TRBV11-2 and TRBJ2-7; 11 positions match TRBD2. The CDR3 is 14 amino acids. V gave up 6 bases and J gave up 4 bases; unmatched junction bases: 5. Germline CDR1 SGHAT, CDR2 FQNNGV. CDR3 bases: TGTGCCAGCAGACGACTAGCGGGAACGTACGAGCAGTACTTC. It codes for CASRRLAGTYEQYF.